This is a list of T cell receptor beta chains from one sample in a study of low-dose radiotherapy and immunotherapy resistance in tumors. Each CDR3 protein gets one entry after TCRdb re-called the reads with MiXCR. Altogether some 52,000 distinct CDR3 sequences are present, approximately 35% being singletons, with the ten largest covering approximately 7.6%. The sequences come from PBMCs, collected after low-dose radiotherapy plus immunotherapy. All receptors come from a male donor with rectosigmoid adenocarcinoma. Both conserved end residues are part of each CDR3. The order of the fields is V gene, clone size, J gene, D gene, CDR3 protein, CDR3 DNA. The D gene is left open where the match is weak. Clone size is given for some rows only: seen once, a few or many times, or a class if the clone is expanded.

V gene: TRBV7-9; clone size: many; J gene: TRBJ2-6; D gene: TRBD2; CDR3 protein: CASSLLIQRGPSSGANVLTF; CDR3 DNA: TGTGCCAGCAGCTTATTAATCCAGCGGGGCCCGTCCTCTGGGGCCAACGTCCTGACTTTC
V gene: TRBV2; clone size: once; J gene: TRBJ2-1; D gene: NA; CDR3 protein: CASTLGRYNEQFF; CDR3 DNA: TGTGCCAGCACCCTTGGCAGATACAATGAGCAGTTCTTC
V gene: TRBV11-1; clone size: NA; J gene: TRBJ2-7; D gene: NA; CDR3 protein: CASSPWTTTGLEQYF; CDR3 DNA: TGTGCCAGCAGCCCCTGGACTACTACTGGACTGGAGCAGTACTTC
V gene: TRBV28; clone size: many; J gene: TRBJ1-6; D gene: TRBD1; CDR3 protein: CASRRLQGAGSPLHF; CDR3 DNA: TGTGCCAGCAGGCGTTTACAGGGGGCCGGTTCACCCCTCCACTTT
V gene: TRBV29-1; clone size: many; J gene: TRBJ2-1; D gene: TRBD1; CDR3 protein: CSGSGTGDEQFF; CDR3 DNA: TGCAGCGGGTCCGGGACAGGGGATGAGCAGTTCTTC
V gene: TRBV27; clone size: many; J gene: TRBJ1-5; D gene: NA; CDR3 protein: CASSPRGGSNQPQHF; CDR3 DNA: TGTGCCAGCAGTCCCCGGGGGGGGAGCAATCAGCCCCAGCATTTT
V gene: TRBV15; clone size: NA; J gene: TRBJ2-7; D gene: TRBD2; CDR3 protein: CATISGRGDEQYF; CDR3 DNA: TGTGCCACCATTAGCGGGAGAGGAGACGAGCAGTACTTC
V gene: TRBV28; clone size: NA; J gene: TRBJ2-5; D gene: NA; CDR3 protein: CAIKGGRVETQYF; CDR3 DNA: TGTGCCATAAAAGGAGGCAGGGTAGAGACCCAGTACTTC
V gene: TRBV29-1; clone size: many; J gene: TRBJ2-2; D gene: NA; CDR3 protein: CSGELNTGELFF; CDR3 DNA: TGCAGCGGGGAGTTAAACACCGGGGAGCTGTTTTTT
V gene: TRBV5-5; clone size: NA; J gene: TRBJ2-1; D gene: NA; CDR3 protein: CASSLAGSPLGEQFF; CDR3 DNA: TGTGCCAGCAGCTTGGCGGGCTCCCCCTTAGGTGAGCAGTTCTTC
V gene: TRBV29-1; clone size: many; J gene: TRBJ1-1; D gene: NA; CDR3 protein: CSVEAGEAFF; CDR3 DNA: TGCAGCGTTGAGGCGGGTGAAGCTTTCTTT
V gene: TRBV29-1; clone size: many; J gene: TRBJ2-1; D gene: NA; CDR3 protein: CSVEWAGRSYNEQFF; CDR3 DNA: TGCAGCGTTGAGTGGGCAGGGCGGTCCTACAATGAGCAGTTCTTC
V gene: TRBV19; clone size: many; J gene: TRBJ2-2; D gene: NA; CDR3 protein: CASSAWIDTGELFF; CDR3 DNA: TGTGCCAGTAGTGCATGGATAGACACCGGGGAGCTGTTTTTT
V gene: TRBV5-1; clone size: NA; J gene: TRBJ2-1; D gene: NA; CDR3 protein: CASSSQGGDINEQFF; CDR3 DNA: TGCGCCAGCAGCTCCCAAGGGGGAGATATCAATGAGCAGTTCTTC
V gene: TRBV7-3; clone size: many; J gene: TRBJ1-3; D gene: NA; CDR3 protein: CASSPNSGNTIYF; CDR3 DNA: TGTGCCAGCAGCCCAAACTCTGGAAACACCATATATTTT
V gene: TRBV28; clone size: medium-sized; J gene: TRBJ1-1; D gene: NA; CDR3 protein: CASSFAQGGTEAFF; CDR3 DNA: TGTGCCAGCAGTTTCGCGCAGGGAGGCACTGAAGCTTTCTTT
V gene: TRBV7-2; clone size: many; J gene: TRBJ1-3; D gene: TRBD1; CDR3 protein: CASSSGTGRTIYF; CDR3 DNA: TGTGCCAGCAGCTCCGGGACAGGCCGCACCATATATTTT
V gene: TRBV7-9; clone size: NA; J gene: TRBJ2-2; D gene: NA; CDR3 protein: CASSLAAEAGELFF; CDR3 DNA: TGTGCCAGCAGCTTAGCTGCTGAGGCCGGGGAGCTGTTTTTT